What follows are 19 T cell receptor beta chains derived from one specimen sequenced in a study of shared clonotypes between healthy human individuals. Generated by immunoSEQ multiplex PCR, the TCRdb table keeps only in-frame clones and is missing some. Among 640,000 or so clones, about two thirds were seen once, and the ten largest hold 1.8%. Specimen: memory CD4+ T cells sorted from blood. This sample's subset: CD45RA-negative fraction. The receptors originated from a woman in her 30s in good health.

The rearrangement joins TRBV2 to TRBJ2-2; D ambiguous. The ends were cut back, 1 base at V and 4 bases at J, with 7 bases in the middle. CDR3 length: 14 residues. CDR1 is SNHLY and CDR2 is FYNNEI in the germline V gene. The CDR3 nucleotides are TGTGCCAGCAGTGAAGGCTTTGGCACCGGGGAGCTGTTTTTT. This encodes CASSEGFGTGELFF.

The chain recombines TRBV2 with TRBJ2-1; 7 bases agree with TRBD2. Germline-derived CDR1 and CDR2 are SNHLY and FYNNEI. V lost 7 bases and J lost 1; bases outside the gene matches: 1. CDR3 length: 13 residues. The CDR3 bases are TGTGCCAGCACGGGGGGTTCCTACAATGAGCAGTTCTTC. It yields the protein CASTGGSYNEQFF.

This sequence joins TRBV5-1 and TRBJ1-4, with a weak D call TRBD1 (5 bases). The CDR3 consists of 15 residues. V shed 3 bases and J shed 4 bases, with 13 bases lying between them. CDR1 and CDR2 from the germline V gene are SGHRS and YFSETQ. The CDR3 bases are TGCGCCAGCAGCTCCGGACAATTAGATAATGAAAAACTGTTTTTT. Translated: CASSSGQLDNEKLFF.

The chain is built from TRBV11-2 and TRBJ2-3; 10 positions match TRBD2. This CDR3 has 15 residues. Germline V lookup: CDR1 SGHAT, CDR2 FQNNGV. With 5 bases clipped from V and 2 bases from J, the junction kept 4 bases outside the gene matches. The CDR3 nucleotides read TGTGCCAGCAGCCGGGGACTAGCGACCACAGATACGCAGTATTTT. Its translation: CASSRGLATTDTQYF.

This clone appeared a few times. The gene calls are TRBV5-1 and TRBJ1-5; D is undetermined. This CDR3 region has 14 residues. Germline assignment: CDR1 SGHRS and CDR2 YFSETQ. Trimming stripped 4 bases from V and 8 bases from J, with 16 bases between. The CDR3 DNA reads TGCGCCAGCAGCCCGTATGGGGTAGATAAGCCCCAGCATTTT. It is translated as CASSPYGVDKPQHF.

This clone was picked up many times. The chain is built from TRBV6-1 and TRBJ1-2; no definite D call. V was trimmed by 2 bases and J by 6 bases, leaving 16 bases between them. Looked up from germline, CDR1 is MNHNS and CDR2 is SASEGT. CDR3 length: 15 residues. The CDR3 DNA reads as TGTGCCAGCAGTGAATTAGAGATCTCTCGGGATGGCTACACCTTC. This sequence encodes CASSELEISRDGYTF.

This sequence joins TRBV27 and TRBJ2-7, with TRBD1 as a possible D gene (5 bases). V dropped 4 bases and J dropped 7 bases, with 11 bases sitting between them. CDR1 is MNHEY and CDR2 is SMNVEV in the germline V gene (reference sequence). This CDR3 has 12 residues. Written as DNA, the CDR3 is TGTGCCAGCAGTTCCACAGGTCGGGAGCAGTACTTC. Protein sequence: CASSSTGREQYF.

The chain employs TRBV5-1 and TRBJ2-5, with 7 positions matching TRBD2. The ends lost 4 bases at V and 2 bases at J; junction bases unmatched: 2. Germline loops: CDR1 SGHRS, CDR2 YFSETQ. There are 13 residues in the CDR3. Here the CDR3 DNA reads TGCGCCAGCAGCGGGGGGGATCAAGAGACCCAGTACTTC. Its translation is CASSGGDQETQYF.

The rearrangement uses TRBV7-1 and TRBJ2-7; D is undetermined. TRBV7-1 is an open reading frame, and its role is uncertain. Trimming removed 4 bases at V and 3 bases at J, with 7 bases between. The CDR3 extends over 12 amino acids. The CDR3 region has the DNA TGTGCCAGCAGCTTAGGACGCTACGAGCAGTACTTC. Protein sequence: CASSLGRYEQYF.

The chain employs TRBV14 and TRBJ1-2; 10 bases are shared with TRBD1. The CDR3 is made up of 14 amino acids. Germline CDR1 SGHDN, CDR2 FVKESK. Unmatched junction bases numbered 3, after V lost 5 bases and J lost 3 bases. CDR3: CASSKGTGDYGYTF. CDR3 nucleotides: TGTGCCAGCAGCAAGGGGACAGGGGACTATGGCTACACCTTC. The full variable domain, rest sourced from reference TRBV14 and TRBJ1-2, is EAGVTQFPSHSVIEKGQTVTLRCDPISGHDNLYWYRRVMGKEIKFLLHFVKESKQDESGMPNNRFLAERTGGTYSTLKVQPAELEDSGVYFCASSKGTGDYGYTFGSGTRLTVV.

The J gene is TRBJ2-7, the V gene TRBV5-1; D tentatively reads TRBD1 or TRBD2 (5 bases each). V dropped 7 bases and J dropped 7 bases, with 21 bases sitting between them. CDR1 is SGHRS and CDR2 is YFSETQ in the germline V gene. The CDR3 is 14 residues long. The CDR3 DNA reads as TGCGCCAGCTCGAGCCCGGGACGGCCCCTGGAGCAGTACTTC. It codes for CASSSPGRPLEQYF.

J is TRBJ2-4 and V is TRBV5-1; a possible D gene is TRBD1 (6 bases). V lost 4 bases and J 2 bases, leaving 16 bases between the germline ends. CDR1 and CDR2 (germline): SGHRS, YFSETQ. The CDR3 loop spans 16 amino acids. CDR3 region: CASSGGGGSSKNIQYF. CDR3 nucleotide sequence: TGCGCCAGCAGCGGGGGCGGCGGGTCGTCCAAAAACATTCAGTACTTC.

CDR3 amino acids: CASSYSAGAETQYF. CDR3 in DNA: TGTGCCAGCAGTTACAGCGCGGGTGCAGAGACCCAGTACTTC. The V gene is TRBV6-5, the J gene TRBJ2-5, with D possibly TRBD2 on 5 matching bases. In germline, CDR1 is MNHEY, CDR2 SVGAGI. Trimming removed 2 bases at V and 4 bases at J, with 11 bases between. The CDR3 runs 14 residues.

This clone was seen only a few times. The rearrangement joins TRBV25-1 to TRBJ1-1, with unresolved D. The V gene lost 11 bases and the J gene lost 1 base, with 23 bases spanning the gap. This CDR3 is built from 16 residues. Per germline, CDR1 MGHDK and CDR2 SYGVNS. The CDR3 DNA follows: TGTGCCGGAAGTGAACCGGGGAGTTCGAGGAACACTGAAGCTTTCTTT. This sequence encodes CAGSEPGSSRNTEAFF. The whole variable domain, remainder taken from reference TRBV25-1 and TRBJ1-1, is EADIYQTPRYLVIGTGKKITLECSQTMGHDKMYWYQQDPGMELHLIHYSYGVNSTEKGDLSSESTVSRIRTEHFPLTLESARPSHTSQYLCAGSEPGSSRNTEAFFGQGTRLTVV.

The rearrangement uses TRBV25-1 and TRBJ2-5; 9 bases line up with TRBD1. The V segment lost 5 bases and the J segment 1 base; nucleotides outside the gene matches: 8. Germline lookup yields CDR1 MGHDK and CDR2 SYGVNS. This CDR3 comprises 16 residues. The CDR3 DNA reads as TGTGCCAGCAGTCCATCCGGGACAGGGCTCCAAGAGACCCAGTACTTC. Protein: CASSPSGTGLQETQYF.

This chain uses TRBV9 with TRBJ1-2; maybe TRBD1 (6 bases). There are 15 residues in the CDR3. Trimming cost V 2 bases and J 0 bases, with 11 bases left between them. Germline V lookup: CDR1 SGDLS, CDR2 YYNGEE. In DNA form, the CDR3 reads TGTGCCAGCAGCGTGGGGGCCGTAACTAACTATGGCTACACCTTC. It translates to CASSVGAVTNYGYTF.

The chain couples TRBV9 to TRBJ2-3; no clear D. CDR1 is SGDLS and CDR2 is YYNGEE in the germline V gene. The CDR3 contains 17 residues. V lost 4 bases and J lost 3, with 21 bases in between. The CDR3 is CASSTTSQSTWTDTQYF. CDR3 nucleotide sequence: TGTGCCAGCAGCACCACTTCACAGTCAACTTGGACAGATACGCAGTATTTT.

V is TRBV29-1 and J is TRBJ2-1, with TRBD2 matching over 14 bases. The V gene end was trimmed by 8 bases and the J gene end by 2 bases; junction bases not matched to a gene: 8. The CDR3 loop spans 16 amino acids. Germline V gene lookup returns CDR1 SQVTM and CDR2 ANQGSEA. The CDR3 reads CSPLGLAGVPYNEQFF. The CDR3 DNA reads TGCAGCCCCCTGGGACTAGCGGGAGTCCCCTACAATGAGCAGTTCTTC.

The rearrangement uses TRBV7-9 and TRBJ1-1, with TRBD1 matching over 8 bases. The ends lost 1 base at V and 7 bases at J; junction bases unmatched: 8. The CDR3 runs 15 residues. The germline gives CDR1 SEHNR, CDR2 FQNEAQ (reference sequence). The CDR3 here is CASSLVPGQGIEAFF. In nucleotides, the CDR3 is TGTGCCAGCAGCTTAGTCCCAGGACAGGGAATTGAAGCTTTCTTT.